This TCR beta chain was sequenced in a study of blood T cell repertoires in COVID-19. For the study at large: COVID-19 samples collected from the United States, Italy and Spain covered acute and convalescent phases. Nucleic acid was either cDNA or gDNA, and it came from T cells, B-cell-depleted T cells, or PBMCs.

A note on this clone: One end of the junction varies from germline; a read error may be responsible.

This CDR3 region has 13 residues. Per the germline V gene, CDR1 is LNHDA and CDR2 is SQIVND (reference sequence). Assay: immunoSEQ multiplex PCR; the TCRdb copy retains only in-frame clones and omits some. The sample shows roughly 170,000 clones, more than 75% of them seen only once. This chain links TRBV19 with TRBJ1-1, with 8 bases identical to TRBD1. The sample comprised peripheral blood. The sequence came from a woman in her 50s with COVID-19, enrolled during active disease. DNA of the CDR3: TGTGCCAGTAGTCCGGACAGGGACAACGCCATTGTCTTT. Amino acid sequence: CASSPDRDNAIVF.